This passage covers 13 T cell receptor beta chains from one sample sequenced in a study of shared clonotypes between healthy human individuals. Data came from immunoSEQ multiplex PCR; TCRdb stores just in-frame clones and leaves some out. The table has about 2.3 million clones, approximately 93% seen once. The sample comprised naive CD4+ T cells from PBMCs. Stated subset: CD45RA+ positively selected. These receptors were collected from a man aged 18 to 30 in good health. Some clones in this sample may be carry-over from other donors' samples.

The genes are TRBV10-3 and TRBJ1-3; perhaps TRBD1 as D (6 bases). Germline V gene lookup returns CDR1 ENHRY and CDR2 SYGVKD. This CDR3 has 16 residues. Trimming left V 3 bases short and J 5 bases short, with 17 bases between. The CDR3 coding sequence is TGTGCCATCAGTGAAATGTCAGGGGCGATTCGAAACACCATATATTTT. Its protein product is CAISEMSGAIRNTIYF.

The rearrangement joins TRBV11-1 to TRBJ1-4; the D is unclear. Germline values: CDR1 SGHAT, CDR2 FQDESV (reference sequence). The CDR3 has 15 residues. Trimming stripped 2 bases from V and 0 bases from J, with 7 bases between. The DNA of the CDR3 is TGTGCCAGCAGCTTAAGAGTAGCAACTAATGAAAAACTGTTTTTT. Its translation: CASSLRVATNEKLFF. The full variable domain, completed using reference TRBV11-1 and TRBJ1-4, is EAEVAQSPRYKITEKSQAVAFWCDPISGHATLYWYRQILGQGPELLVQFQDESVVDDSQLPKDRFSAERLKGVDSTLKIQPAELGDSAMYLCASSLRVATNEKLFFGSGTQLSVL.

This chain joins TRBV7-9 and TRBJ2-7, with 12 positions matching TRBD1. CDR3 length equals 15 residues. Per germline, CDR1 SEHNR and CDR2 FQNEAQ (reference sequence). The ends lost 3 bases at V and 3 bases at J; junction bases unmatched: 3. The CDR3 loop is CASSFGTGGFYEQYF. In DNA, the CDR3 is TGTGCCAGCAGCTTCGGGACAGGGGGCTTCTACGAGCAGTACTTC.

V gene TRBV10-3 combines with J gene TRBJ1-1, with TRBD1 matching 7 bases. The CDR3 contains 16 residues. Germline assignment: CDR1 ENHRY and CDR2 SYGVKD. J was trimmed by 3 bases and V by 6 bases; bases with no gene match: 13. CDR3 bases: TGTGCCATCAGAAGCGGCGGAAGGGACAGTTACACTGAAGCTTTCTTT. Its translation is CAIRSGGRDSYTEAFF.

V usage is TRBV7-2 and J usage is TRBJ2-5; D is uncertain. Germline V lookup: CDR1 SGHTA, CDR2 FQGNSA. V was shortened by 3 bases and J by 2 bases, with 13 bases between the two germline ends. The length of the CDR3 is 15 residues. The CDR3 here is CASSFSGRSQETQYF. CDR3 bases: TGTGCCAGCAGCTTCTCGGGCCGCTCGCAAGAGACCCAGTACTTC.

This chain links TRBV28 with TRBJ1-5; tentatively, D is TRBD1 (5 bases). V was trimmed by 1 base and J by 0 bases, leaving 13 bases between them. The CDR3 loop spans 17 amino acids. Germline V gene data show CDR1 as MDHEN and CDR2 as SYDVKM. Here the CDR3 DNA reads TGTGCCAGCAGTTTATACCGGGGGGGAGATAGCAATCAGCCCCAGCATTTT. Amino acid sequence: CASSLYRGGDSNQPQHF.

The J gene is TRBJ2-5, the V gene TRBV5-1, with 11 bases fitting TRBD1. This CDR3 spans 13 amino acids. V lost 4 bases to trimming and J lost 7 bases; unmatched junction nucleotides: 3. Germline values: CDR1 SGHRS, CDR2 YFSETQ. CDR3 DNA sequence: TGCGCCAGCAGCACCGGGACAGGGGGGACCCAGTACTTC. This gives the protein CASSTGTGGTQYF.

V is TRBV19 and J is TRBJ2-7, with 9 bases fitting TRBD1. J lost 6 bases, V lost 10 bases, and 13 bases had no gene match. The CDR3 runs 14 residues. Germline V CDR1 and CDR2: LNHDA, SQIVND (reference sequence). Here the CDR3 reads CATRPLDRGSEQYF. As DNA, the CDR3 is TGTGCCACTCGACCTTTGGACAGGGGATCCGAGCAGTACTTC.

The chain uses TRBV5-4 and TRBJ1-1; the D is unclear. The CDR3 covers 13 residues. CDR1 SGHNT and CDR2 YYREEE come from the germline V gene (reference sequence). Trimming cost V 3 bases and J 1 base, with 7 bases left between them. CDR3 sequence (DNA): TGTGCCAGCAGCTATTACTCGAACACTGAAGCTTTCTTT. It encodes CASSYYSNTEAFF.

The rearrangement links TRBV19 to TRBJ1-2; D remains unclear. The germline CDR1 and CDR2 sequences are LNHDA and SQIVND (reference sequence). V lost 1 base and J lost 9, with 12 bases in between. This CDR3 contains 13 residues. CDR3 nucleotides: TGTGCCAGTAGTATAGGTTGGGCCAGGAGCTACACCTTC. As protein: CASSIGWARSYTF.

This rearrangement joins TRBV28 to TRBJ2-1, with unresolved D. Looked up from germline, CDR1 is MDHEN and CDR2 is SYDVKM. CDR3 length: 15 residues. V was clipped by 5 bases and J by 0 bases, with 11 bases between them. The CDR3 region is CASSPYVSSYNEQFF. In DNA form, the CDR3 reads TGTGCCAGCAGTCCATATGTGAGCTCCTACAATGAGCAGTTCTTC.

The chain combines TRBV11-3 with TRBJ2-1; perhaps TRBD2 as D (6 bases). CDR3 size: 16 residues. The germline gives CDR1 SGHNT, CDR2 YENEEA. V dropped 4 bases and J dropped 5 bases, with 18 bases sitting between them. The CDR3 protein is CASSSHPDSGHNEQFF. The DNA for the CDR3 is TGTGCCAGCAGCTCACACCCCGATAGCGGCCACAATGAGCAGTTCTTC. The variable domain in full, completed from reference TRBV11-3 and TRBJ2-1, reads EAGVVQSPRYKIIEKKQPVAFWCNPISGHNTLYWYLQNLGQGPELLIRYENEEAVDDSQLPKDRFSAERLKGVDSTLKIQPAELGDSAVYLCASSSHPDSGHNEQFFGPGTRLTVL.

This clone came up once. The V gene is TRBV5-1, the J gene TRBJ2-4; weak D call: TRBD1 (5 bases). The V end lost 2 bases, the J end lost 7 bases, and 13 bases lay between the germline ends. CDR1 is SGHRS, CDR2 YFSETQ, per germline. The CDR3 covers 14 residues. The CDR3 region is CASSFSSGINIQYF. The CDR3 DNA reads TGCGCCAGCAGCTTTTCTTCAGGGATTAACATTCAGTACTTC.